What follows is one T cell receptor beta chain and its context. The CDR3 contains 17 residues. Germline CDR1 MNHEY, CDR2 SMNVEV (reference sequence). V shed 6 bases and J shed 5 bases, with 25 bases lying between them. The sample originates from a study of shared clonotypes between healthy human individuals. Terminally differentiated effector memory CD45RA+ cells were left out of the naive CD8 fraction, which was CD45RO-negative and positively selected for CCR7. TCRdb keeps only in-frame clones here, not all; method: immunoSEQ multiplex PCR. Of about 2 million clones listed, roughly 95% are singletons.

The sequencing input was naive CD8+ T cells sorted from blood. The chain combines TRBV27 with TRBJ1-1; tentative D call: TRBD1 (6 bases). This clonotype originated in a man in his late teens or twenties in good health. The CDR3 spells CASSPLGPGRGWTEAFF. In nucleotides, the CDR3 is TGTGCCAGCAGCCCATTGGGCCCGGGGAGGGGGTGGACTGAAGCTTTCTTT.